Listed below are T cell receptor beta chains from one sample, sequenced in a study of cytomegalovirus exposure and HLA in healthy donors. Profiling relied on immunoSEQ multiplex PCR, and the TCRdb table lists in-frame clones only, not all of them. The sample holds some 91,000 clones, about 80% seen once. Material: PBMCs. The receptors come from a man between 40 and 49 years old in good health and CMV-seronegative. Both conserved end residues are part of each CDR3. The D gene is left open where the match is weak. Size is omitted from some rows. Given values are once, few, many or a class for expanded clones.

j_call d_call v_call clone_size cdr3_aa cdr3_nt
TRBJ1-1 NA TRBV27 few CASSFQGHTEAFF TGTGCCAGCAGTTTTCAGGGGCACACTGAAGCTTTCTTT
TRBJ2-7 TRBD2 TRBV5-4 NA CASSLASGREEQYF TGTGCCAGCAGCTTGGCCAGCGGGAGGGAGGAGCAGTACTTC
TRBJ2-7 NA TRBV6-1 few CASSDLTGSPWGEQYF TGTGCCAGCAGTGACCTTACGGGGTCACCCTGGGGCGAGCAGTACTTC
TRBJ2-1 TRBD1 TRBV29-1 NA CSAPGQGGLGQFF TGCAGCGCCCCGGGACAGGGCGGGCTCGGGCAGTTCTTC
TRBJ2-1 NA TRBV6-6 NA CASSSGLYEQFF TGTGCCAGCAGTTCAGGGCTTTATGAGCAGTTCTTC
TRBJ1-1 TRBD1 TRBV15 NA CATSRAHPGGAERAFF TGTGCCACCAGCAGAGCACATCCAGGGGGCGCGGAGAGAGCTTTCTTT
TRBJ2-1 TRBD2 TRBV28 NA CASSQLAGDEQFF TGTGCCAGCAGTCAACTAGCGGGAGATGAGCAGTTCTTC
TRBJ1-5 TRBD1 TRBV27 NA CASKRGQGPQPQHF TGTGCCAGCAAAAGAGGACAGGGACCCCAGCCCCAGCATTTT
TRBJ2-1 NA TRBV29-1 once CSVGGGVTSNEQFF TGCAGCGTTGGCGGCGGGGTTACTTCCAATGAGCAGTTCTTC
TRBJ2-7 NA TRBV6-5 NA CASSYRQRAYEQYF TGCGCCAGCAGTTACCGACAGAGAGCCTACGAGCAGTACTTC
TRBJ2-3 TRBD2 TRBV19 NA CASRDHASGSMGTQYF TGTGCCAGTAGGGACCACGCTAGCGGGAGTATGGGTACGCAGTATTTT
TRBJ2-7 NA TRBV7-8 NA CASSRGSSSYEQYF TGTGCCAGCAGCCGGGGGAGTAGCTCCTACGAGCAGTACTTC
TRBJ1-1 NA TRBV5-1 few CASSFGGLNPEAFF TGCGCCAGCAGCTTTGGAGGTTTAAACCCTGAAGCTTTCTTT
TRBJ1-1 TRBD1 TRBV5-1 NA CASSPLTGSTEAFF TGCGCCAGCAGCCCACTGACAGGGTCCACTGAAGCTTTCTTT
TRBJ2-7 TRBD1 TRBV2 NA CASSQQDRGPYEQYF TGTGCCAGCAGCCAACAGGACAGGGGCCCCTACGAGCAGTACTTC
TRBJ2-5 TRBD2 TRBV2 NA CASSEGGMGLDHF TGTGCCAGCAGTGAAGGGGGCATGGGACTAGACCACTTC
TRBJ2-7 NA TRBV11-3 few CASSRGEVGEQYF TGTGCCAGCAGCCGAGGGGAGGTCGGCGAGCAGTACTTC
TRBJ1-1 TRBD1 TRBV29-1 NA CSTTGVRSTEAFF TGCAGCACAACAGGGGTGAGAAGCACTGAAGCTTTCTTT
TRBJ1-6 NA TRBV7-9 NA CASRSLQGGNNSPLHF TGTGCCAGCAGATCCTTACAGGGAGGGAATAATTCACCCCTCCACTTT
TRBJ1-3 NA TRBV9 NA CASSVAGAPGNTIYF TGTGCCAGCAGCGTAGCTGGGGCTCCTGGAAACACCATATATTTT
TRBJ2-1 NA TRBV27 NA CASSPGLPPYNEQFF TGTGCCAGCAGTCCTGGACTCCCCCCCTACAATGAGCAGTTCTTC
TRBJ2-3 TRBD1 TRBV27 NA CASSPGHRGTGRGDTQYF TGTGCCAGCAGTCCCGGCCACAGGGGCACAGGGAGAGGAGATACGCAGTATTTT
TRBJ1-2 NA TRBV11-3 NA CASSLELGKRAAYYGYTF TGTGCCAGCAGCTTAGAACTAGGCAAAAGGGCAGCTTACTATGGCTACACCTTC
TRBJ2-3 NA TRBV15 NA CATSNGAADTQYF TGTGCCACCAGCAACGGAGCGGCAGATACGCAGTATTTT
TRBJ2-7 NA TRBV6-5 once CASSRGGETSYEQYF TGTGCCAGCAGCCGTGGAGGGGAAACCTCCTACGAGCAGTACTTC
TRBJ2-1 TRBD1 TRBV2 NA CASSPDRATEQFF TGTGCCAGCAGCCCGGACAGGGCTACTGAGCAGTTCTTC
TRBJ2-2 NA TRBV5-1 NA CASSLGVSENTGELFF TGCGCCAGCAGCTTGGGGGTTAGCGAGAACACCGGGGAGCTGTTTTTT
TRBJ1-5 TRBD1 TRBV28 NA CASSRDRSNQPQHF TGTGCCAGCAGTCGGGACAGGAGTAACCAGCCCCAGCATTTT
TRBJ1-4 NA TRBV10-3 few CAISESSGEKLFF TGTGCCATCAGTGAGTCGTCCGGTGAAAAACTGTTTTTT
TRBJ2-1 TRBD1 TRBV28 NA CASSLYQGAIYNEQFF TGTGCCAGCAGTTTATATCAGGGGGCAATCTACAATGAGCAGTTCTTC
TRBJ1-5 TRBD1 TRBV2 NA CASRELTGDSNQPQHF TGTGCCAGCAGAGAACTGACAGGGGATAGCAATCAGCCCCAGCATTTT
TRBJ2-1 TRBD2 TRBV19 NA CASSIGTSGGSYNEQFF TGTGCCAGTAGTATTGGGACTAGCGGGGGCTCCTACAATGAGCAGTTCTTC
TRBJ1-1 NA TRBV5-1 NA CASSLAVGVESEAFF TGCGCCAGCAGCTTGGCAGTCGGGGTCGAGTCTGAAGCTTTCTTT
TRBJ1-1 TRBD1 TRBV6-5 NA CASSSGQGFAEAFF TGTGCCAGCAGTTCGGGACAGGGTTTCGCTGAAGCTTTCTTT
TRBJ2-5 NA TRBV10-1 NA CASSESGVQETQYF TGCGCCAGCAGTGAGTCCGGGGTACAAGAGACCCAGTACTTC
TRBJ1-1 NA TRBV28 NA CVSSLDRLGRNTEAFF TGTGTCAGCAGTCTCGACAGGCTAGGCCGGAACACTGAAGCTTTCTTT
TRBJ1-1 NA TRBV19 NA CASSASLGGGTEAFF TGTGCCAGTAGCGCATCCCTCGGGGGGGGCACTGAAGCTTTCTTT
TRBJ2-1 TRBD2 TRBV11-1 NA CASSLSGRGDEQFF TGTGCCAGCAGCTTAAGCGGGAGGGGCGATGAGCAGTTCTTC
TRBJ2-3 NA TRBV5-4 NA CASSESTDTQYF TGTGCCAGCAGCGAGAGCACAGATACGCAGTATTTT